Listed below are T cell receptor beta chains from one sample, sequenced in a study of T-cell reconstitution after alpha-beta-depleted transplantation in children. MiXCR, applied by TCRdb to the PCR reads, yields one record per CDR3 protein. The sample has about 580,000 distinct CDR3 sequences, 23% seen once. The sequencing here drew on PBMCs, mostly from graft donor cells, taken 360 days after TCRalphabeta/CD19-depleted stem cell transplant. The receptors shown here come from a boy in the first two years of life who had a stem cell transplant for acute myeloid leukemia, so the T cells may come from the graft donor. The CDR3 runs from the conserved cysteine through the conserved F or W. D genes are given only for firm matches. Clone size is given for some rows only: seen once, a few or many times, or a class if the clone is expanded.

d_gene,v_gene,j_gene,abundance,CDR3aa,CDR3nt
-,TRBV5-6,TRBJ2-5,-,CASSSQGWEETQYF,TGTGCCAGCAGCTCCCAGGGTTGGGAAGAGACCCAGTACTTC
-,TRBV3-1,TRBJ2-5,-,CACSPDRSATETQYF,TGTGCCTGCAGCCCCGACAGGTCTGCAACAGAGACCCAGTACTTC
-,TRBV6-5,TRBJ1-1,few,CASSYSSTANTEAFF,TGTGCCAGCAGTTACTCGAGTACGGCGAACACTGAAGCTTTCTTT
TRBD1,TRBV25-1,TRBJ2-7,-,CASSEYPGQGTDEQYF,TGTGCCAGCAGTGAATATCCGGGACAGGGAACGGACGAGCAGTACTTC
-,TRBV3-1,TRBJ1-2,many,CASSLRDRPNYGYTF,TGTGCCAGCAGCCTCCGGGACCGCCCTAACTATGGCTACACCTTC
TRBD1,TRBV6-5,TRBJ1-3,many,CASSYSPGTGGSRNTIYF,TGTGCCAGCAGTTACTCCCCTGGGACAGGGGGCTCGAGGAACACCATATATTTT
-,TRBV4-2,TRBJ1-4,-,CASSQDFGGLEEKLFF,TGTGCCAGCAGCCAAGATTTTGGAGGGCTGGAAGAAAAACTGTTTTTT
-,TRBV5-1,TRBJ1-4,many,CASCPLGAREEKLFF,TGCGCCAGCTGCCCGCTAGGGGCACGAGAAGAAAAACTGTTTTTT
TRBD2,TRBV12-3/TRBV12-4,TRBJ2-1,few,CASSFGGGVWVYEQFF,TGTGCCAGCAGTTTTGGCGGGGGGGTCTGGGTATATGAGCAGTTCTTC
-,TRBV6-1,TRBJ2-2,-,CASIGDTGELFF,TGTGCCAGCATCGGGGATACCGGGGAGCTGTTTTTT
TRBD1,TRBV20-1,TRBJ1-2,many,CSARPTGANGYTF,TGCAGTGCTAGACCCACAGGGGCAAATGGCTACACCTTC
-,TRBV12-5,TRBJ2-3,few,CASGLFPGPSSDTQYF,TGTGCTAGTGGTTTGTTCCCGGGTCCGTCGTCGGATACGCAGTATTTT
-,TRBV18,TRBJ2-5,-,CASSPSRGKETQYF,TGTGCCAGCTCACCGAGTAGGGGCAAGGAGACCCAGTACTTC
TRBD1,TRBV12-3/TRBV12-4,TRBJ2-1,many,CASSLPGGLTHNEQFF,TGTGCCAGCAGTCTTCCAGGGGGCCTGACGCACAATGAGCAGTTCTTC
-,TRBV5-1,TRBJ2-5,-,CASSLQEGLETQYF,TGCGCCAGCAGCTTGCAGGAGGGCCTGGAGACCCAGTACTTC
TRBD2,TRBV27,TRBJ2-7,many,CASGANKGLSYEQYF,TGTGCCAGCGGGGCCAATAAGGGACTATCGTACGAGCAGTACTTC